The T cell receptor beta chain described here comes from a study of control samples from healthy donors and cancer patients. Here immunoSEQ multiplex PCR was the method, and the copy in TCRdb shows in-frame clones only, minus some. The table records some 130,000 clones, around nine tenths of them present only once. In germline, CDR1 is KGHSH, CDR2 LQKENI. This CDR3 contains 14 residues. The V gene end was trimmed by 3 bases and the J gene end by 4 bases; junction bases not matched to a gene: 4. This receptor was identified in a man aged 45-60 years with head and neck cancer. This sequence joins TRBV18 and TRBJ2-7; 9 nucleotides match TRBD1. Material for sequencing was PBMCs. CDR3 sequence (DNA): TGTGCCAGCTCACCGCCGGGACAGGGTTACGAGCAGTACTTC. This translates into CASSPPGQGYEQYF.